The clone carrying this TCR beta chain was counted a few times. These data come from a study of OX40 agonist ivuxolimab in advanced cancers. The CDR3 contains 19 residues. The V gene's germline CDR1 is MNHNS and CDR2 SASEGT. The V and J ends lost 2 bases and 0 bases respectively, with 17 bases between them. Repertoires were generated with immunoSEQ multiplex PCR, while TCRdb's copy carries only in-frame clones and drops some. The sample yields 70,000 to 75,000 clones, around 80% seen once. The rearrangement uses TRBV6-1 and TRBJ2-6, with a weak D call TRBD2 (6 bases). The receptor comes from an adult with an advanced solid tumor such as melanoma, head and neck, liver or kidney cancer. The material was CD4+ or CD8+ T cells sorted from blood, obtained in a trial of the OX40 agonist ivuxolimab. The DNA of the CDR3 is TGTGCCAGCAGTGAATTTCCCGGGACTGAGAGCTCTGGGGCCAACGTCCTGACTTTC. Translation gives CASSEFPGTESSGANVLTF.